This T cell receptor (beta chain) was obtained from a study of blood T cells in healthy people across ages. A J-beta primer mix and a sample-barcoded 5' primer were used in a second PCR of roughly 6 to 11 cycles. In TCRdb, the 5' RACE reads were re-called with MiXCR into one record per CDR3 protein. The table lists 1.2 million to 1.5 million distinct CDR3 sequences, around 59% of them singletons. CDR3 length equals 15 residues. V dropped 4 bases and J dropped 13; count of bases not matched to a gene: 17. Germline assignment: CDR1 SQVTM and CDR2 ANQGSEA. This TCR derives from a man aged 18 to 35 in good health. The sequencing sample was made of blood. The chain uses TRBV29-1 and TRBJ2-4, with TRBD1 matching over 9 bases. CDR3 sequence reads: CSVGLRDRVSNEQYF. The CDR3 DNA reads as TGCAGCGTTGGGCTCCGGGACAGGGTCAGCAATGAGCAGTACTTC.